The TCR beta chain under discussion was sequenced for a study of T cell repertoires in cytomegalovirus infection. At the level of the study: Recently identified HLA-C-restricted CMV epitopes and well-studied HLA-B-restricted CMV epitopes were used by the study. It can be stated that public TCR beta signatures indicated CMV infection as well as a matching HLA type. General observations from the study: Dominating the ex vivo response were HLA-C-restricted CMV-specific TCR beta clonotypes.

Germline CDR1 is SGHTA and CDR2 is FQGNSA. Trimming cost V 5 bases and J 8 bases; bases outside gene matches: 11. The CDR3 totals 16 residues. Remarks on this clonotype: What it binds is not known.

Each CDR3 protein gets one entry after TCRdb re-called the reads with MiXCR. This sample has 550,000 to 700,000 distinct CDR3 sequences, with roughly 42% found just once. This TCR came from a human donor in good health (CMV status not recorded). Some clones in this sample may be carry-over from other donors' samples. The chain combines TRBV7-2 with TRBJ2-1; 11 bases match TRBD2. Specimen: cultured PBMCs, collected from culture after CMV antigen stimulation. CDR3 amino acids: CASSKTPGLAAHEQFF. The DNA of the CDR3 is TGTGCCAGCAGCAAAACCCCGGGACTAGCGGCTCATGAGCAGTTCTTC.